Following are 24 T cell receptor beta chains from one sample sequenced in a study of cytomegalovirus exposure and HLA in healthy donors. 60 Vbeta and 13 Jbeta primers were used in PCR. Some clones are missing from TCRdb's copy, which holds only in-frame ones; the method was immunoSEQ multiplex PCR. The table has some 170,000 clones, roughly 76% seen once; the top ten hold 4.9%. Source material: PBMCs. These receptors were obtained from a woman aged 18-30 years in good health and CMV-seropositive.

The chain links TRBV28 to TRBJ1-2; the match to TRBD1 covers 8 bases. Germline V gives CDR1 MDHEN, CDR2 SYDVKM. After removal of 7 bases from V and 2 bases from J, the junction contained 9 bases not matched to a gene. The CDR3 contains 15 residues. CDR3 amino acids: CASKGTGMGNYGYTF. The CDR3 region has the DNA TGTGCCAGCAAAGGGACAGGCATGGGAAACTATGGCTACACCTTC.

This sequence joins TRBV6-1 and TRBJ2-7; D perhaps matches TRBD1 (6 bases). CDR3 length: 15 amino acids. Germline V gene sequence: CDR1 MNHNS, CDR2 SASEGT. V lost 4 bases and J lost 6, with 19 bases in between. In nucleotides, the CDR3 is TGTGCCAGCAGTGGGAGCCTACAGGGTAGGGCCGAGCAGTACTTC. Its protein product is CASSGSLQGRAEQYF.

The rearrangement uses TRBV7-9 and TRBJ2-3; D is possibly TRBD2 (7 bases). The CDR3 runs 17 residues. Looked up from germline, CDR1 is SEHNR and CDR2 is FQNEAQ (reference sequence). Between the trimmed V and J ends, which lost 5 bases and 6 bases, there was a span of 24 bases. The CDR3 protein is CASSPLGWRGLKDTQYF. CDR3 nucleotide sequence: TGTGCCAGCAGCCCCCTTGGTTGGCGGGGGCTTAAGGATACGCAGTATTTT.

V gene TRBV11-2 combines with J gene TRBJ1-1; 9 bases match TRBD1. CDR3 length equals 15 residues. V lost 4 bases and J lost 2; bases outside the gene matches: 5. Germline V lookup: CDR1 SGHAT, CDR2 FQNNGV. The CDR3 region has the DNA TGTGCCAGCAGCTCAGGGACAGGGTCAAACACTGAAGCTTTCTTT. It yields the protein CASSSGTGSNTEAFF.

This rearrangement joins TRBV9 to TRBJ1-4; D is perhaps TRBD1 (5 bases). CDR3 length equals 15 residues. Trimming left V 4 bases short and J 7 bases short, with 17 bases between. Germline values: CDR1 SGDLS, CDR2 YYNGEE. The CDR3 here is CASSPGGRFGEKLFF. CDR3 sequence (DNA): TGTGCCAGCAGCCCCGGGGGGAGGTTCGGTGAAAAACTGTTTTTT.

The chain combines TRBV5-1 with TRBJ1-1; 7 bases line up with TRBD1. The ends lost 4 bases at V and 5 bases at J; junction bases unmatched: 8. From germline, CDR1 is SGHRS and CDR2 YFSETQ. This CDR3 has 14 residues. The DNA for the CDR3 is TGCGCCAGCAGCGGGGGACAGAGTAGGACTGAAGCTTTCTTT. Translating it yields CASSGGQSRTEAFF.

The chain combines TRBV20-1 with TRBJ2-3; perhaps TRBD2 as D (5 bases). Germline-derived CDR1 and CDR2 are DFQATT and SNEGSKA (reference sequence). V lost 5 bases to trimming and J lost 6 bases, with 9 bases between them. This CDR3 is built from 11 residues. CDR3 DNA sequence: TGCAGTGCTTTATCGGGGGATACGCAGTATTTT. This codes for CSALSGDTQYF.

This sequence joins TRBV25-1 and TRBJ1-2, with a weak D call TRBD1 (5 bases). The V gene's germline CDR1 is MGHDK and CDR2 SYGVNS. Trimming stripped 4 bases from V and 5 bases from J, with 8 bases between. This CDR3 has 12 residues. The CDR3 here is CASSGGGYGYTF. The CDR3 DNA is TGTGCCAGCAGTGGGGGGGGGTATGGCTACACCTTC.

This chain uses TRBV2 with TRBJ1-2; 9 bases map to TRBD1. Germline V gene sequence: CDR1 SNHLY, CDR2 FYNNEI. Trimming at V came to 3 bases and at J to 8 bases, leaving 7 bases not matched to a gene. This CDR3 contains 14 residues. This chain's CDR3 is CASSERQGGIGYTF. Here the CDR3 DNA reads TGTGCCAGCAGTGAGAGACAGGGGGGGATAGGCTACACCTTC.

The chain combines TRBV2 with TRBJ2-7, with D perhaps matching TRBD2 (5 bases). The CDR3 sequence is 15 residues long. Germline CDR1 is SNHLY and CDR2 is FYNNEI. V was shortened by 5 bases and J by 3 bases, with 17 bases between the two germline ends. The CDR3 loop reads CASSRAVISLYEQYF. As DNA, the CDR3 is TGTGCCAGCAGTCGAGCGGTGATATCACTCTACGAGCAGTACTTC.

The V call is TRBV5-1, the J call TRBJ2-1; 11 nucleotides match TRBD1. The CDR3 has 15 amino acids. V dropped 3 bases and J dropped 5; count of bases not matched to a gene: 4. Germline V gene sequence: CDR1 SGHRS, CDR2 YFSETQ. CDR3 region: CASSWTGGDHNEQFF. The CDR3 DNA reads TGCGCCAGCAGCTGGACAGGGGGCGATCACAATGAGCAGTTCTTC.

This clone has a single count. The genes are TRBV30 and TRBJ2-2; TRBD1 might be the D (5 bases). This CDR3 comprises 13 residues. Germline assignment: CDR1 GTSNPN and CDR2 SVGIG (reference sequence). Trimming removed 2 bases at V and 6 bases at J, with 10 bases between. The CDR3 sequence is CAWSSRGPGELFF. CDR3 in DNA: TGTGCCTGGAGTTCTAGGGGTCCCGGGGAGCTGTTTTTT.

The genes are TRBV14 and TRBJ2-6; 8 bases map to TRBD1. The CDR3 totals 19 residues. Germline CDR1 SGHDN, CDR2 FVKESK. V lost 1 base and J lost 3; bases outside the gene matches: 11. The CDR3 DNA reads as TGTGCCAGCAGCCAAGCGGATCAGGGGGCCGTCTTTGGGGCCAACGTCCTGACTTTC. Translated: CASSQADQGAVFGANVLTF.

The chain combines TRBV19 with TRBJ2-5, with no clear D. V was pared by 4 bases and J by 0 bases, with 15 bases between. The CDR3 consists of 16 residues. Germline CDR1 is LNHDA and CDR2 is SQIVND (reference sequence). The CDR3 DNA is TGTGCCAGTAGTAGGTTGGCCCCCTCGTACCAAGAGACCCAGTACTTC. Translated, it gives CASSRLAPSYQETQYF.

The sample holds one count of this clone. The chain links TRBV19 to TRBJ1-1; D call uncertain. Trimming took 8 bases from V and 6 from J, leaving 10 bases between them. The germline CDR1 and CDR2 sequences are LNHDA and SQIVND (reference sequence). The CDR3 is made up of 11 amino acids. The CDR3 reads CASEGSPEAFF. CDR3 DNA sequence: TGTGCCAGTGAGGGTAGCCCTGAAGCTTTCTTT.

V is TRBV5-6 and J is TRBJ2-1; 7 bases are a match to TRBD2. Germline V gene sequence: CDR1 SGHDT, CDR2 YYEEEE. CDR3 size: 16 residues. After removal of 4 bases from V and 0 bases from J, the junction contained 7 bases not matched to a gene. CDR3 amino acids: CASSLLATSSYNEQFF. CDR3 bases: TGTGCCAGCAGCCTACTAGCGACAAGCTCCTACAATGAGCAGTTCTTC.

This chain links TRBV5-4 with TRBJ2-6; D not certain. With 4 bases removed from V and 0 bases from J, the gap between germline ends came to 8 bases. Germline CDR1 is SGHNT and CDR2 is YYREEE (reference sequence). The CDR3 runs to 15 residues. CDR3 sequence (DNA): TGTGCCAGCAGCAATCAGTACTCTGGGGCCAACGTCCTGACTTTC. Translating it yields CASSNQYSGANVLTF.

This chain connects TRBV28 to TRBJ1-2; TRBD1 agrees at 9 bases. Trimming took 7 bases from V and 5 from J; bases not matched to a gene: 11. The CDR3 runs to 15 residues. Germline CDR1 is MDHEN and CDR2 is SYDVKM. CDR3 in DNA: TGTGCCAGCACCAAAAGGGACAGGGCTTTTTATGGCTACACCTTC. It translates to CASTKRDRAFYGYTF.

The chain uses TRBV15 and TRBJ2-3, with 7 bases identical to TRBD1. Germline CDR1 and CDR2: LNHNV and YYDKDF (reference sequence). The CDR3 has 14 residues. V shed 9 bases, J shed 3 bases, and the junction held 9 bases outside the gene matches. DNA of the CDR3: TGTGCCACGGGGGCAGGGGGAGAAACAGATACGCAGTATTTT. Translation gives CATGAGGETDTQYF.

The rearrangement joins TRBV13 to TRBJ2-1, with 9 bases that match TRBD1. The CDR3 has 15 residues. V was clipped by 5 bases and J by 9 bases; unmatched bases: 11. CDR1 and CDR2 from the germline V gene are PRHDT and FYEKMQ (reference sequence). The CDR3 reads CASSPGQGNQFEQFF. In DNA, the CDR3 is TGTGCCAGCAGCCCCGGACAGGGGAATCAGTTTGAGCAGTTCTTC.

This clone was seen only a few times. The V call is TRBV5-1, the J call TRBJ1-1, with unresolved D. Germline-derived CDR1 and CDR2 are SGHRS and YFSETQ. This CDR3 spans 14 amino acids. Between the trimmed V and J ends, which lost 1 base and 1 base, there was a span of 8 bases. The CDR3 coding sequence is TGCGCCAGCAGCTTGACAGACCAGAACACTGAAGCTTTCTTT. As protein: CASSLTDQNTEAFF.

This rearrangement joins TRBV11-2 to TRBJ2-1; 12 bases agree with TRBD2. The junction had 8 bases not matched to a gene; V was cut back by 1 base and J by 4 bases. The CDR3 covers 18 residues. The germline CDR1 and CDR2 sequences are SGHAT and FQNNGV. The CDR3 loop reads CASSLAALAGGRYNEQFF. The CDR3 region has the DNA TGTGCCAGCAGCTTAGCGGCACTAGCGGGGGGACGTTACAATGAGCAGTTCTTC.

The chain joins TRBV4-1 to TRBJ1-1; D remains unclear. The CDR3 is 12 amino acids. Between the trimmed V and J ends, which lost 6 bases and 4 bases, there was a span of 9 bases. CDR1 and CDR2 from the germline V gene are MGHRA and YSYEKL. The CDR3 is CASRRAGTEAFF. DNA for the CDR3: TGCGCCAGCAGGAGGGCCGGCACTGAAGCTTTCTTT.

The genes are TRBV27 and TRBJ2-3; possibly TRBD2 for D (6 bases). CDR1 and CDR2 from the germline V gene are MNHEY and SMNVEV (reference sequence). The CDR3 has 16 amino acids. The germline V and J ends were trimmed by 1 base and 4 bases, with 15 bases remaining between them. CDR3 nucleotides: TGTGCCAGCAGTTTATTCTCTATTTCGGGAGCAGATACGCAGTATTTT. As protein: CASSLFSISGADTQYF.